The 8 T cell receptor beta chains listed next were all sequenced from one sample in a study of T cells in Graves' hyperthyroidism and ophthalmopathy. The source material, RNA transcripts, was used to amplify TCR beta CDR3 regions. Carried out on the TCR CDR3, a first-round RT-PCR used the HTBI primer set. TCRdb reprocessed the multiplex PCR reads via MiXCR and lists one record per CDR3 protein. Of hundreds of thousands of distinct CDR3 sequences in the sample, under 25% were seen once. Specimen: blood. Receptors originate from a young man with Graves' ophthalmopathy.

The chain links TRBV7-2 to TRBJ1-3; perhaps TRBD1 as D (5 bases). V gave up 5 bases and J gave up 0 bases, with 14 bases separating them. The germline CDR1 and CDR2 sequences are SGHTA and FQGNSA. CDR3 length: 16 amino acids. The CDR3 DNA is TGTGCCAGCAGCCCCCCCCGCGGGGCCTCTGGAAACACCATATATTTT. It is translated as CASSPPRGASGNTIYF.

This chain uses TRBV7-9 with TRBJ2-6, with TRBD1 matching 8 bases. Per germline, CDR1 SEHNR and CDR2 FQNEAQ (reference sequence). The CDR3 covers 19 residues. V lost 4 bases, J lost 0 bases, and 11 bases stayed unmatched. Here the CDR3 DNA reads TGTGCCAGCAGCTCCAGACAGGGGTCCCCCCTCTCTGGGGCCAACGTCCTGACTTTC. Encoded protein: CASSSRQGSPLSGANVLTF.

Only a few counts were recorded for this clonotype. The chain couples TRBV9 to TRBJ2-7; the D gene could be TRBD1 or TRBD2 (7 bases each). Per germline, CDR1 SGDLS and CDR2 YYNGEE. Trimming removed 4 bases at V and 5 bases at J, with 13 bases between. The CDR3 is 13 residues long. CDR3 protein: CASSQGGNDEQYF. CDR3 sequence (DNA): TGTGCCAGCAGCCAGGGGGGGAACGACGAGCAGTACTTC.

The V call is TRBV6-1, the J call TRBJ2-7; 9 positions match TRBD2. The ends lost 7 bases at V and 7 bases at J; junction bases unmatched: 2. Germline V gene sequence: CDR1 MNHNS, CDR2 SASEGT. There are 11 residues in the CDR3. Written as DNA, the CDR3 is TGTGCCAGCATAGCGGGAGAGGAGCAGTACTTC. It yields the protein CASIAGEEQYF.

The chain carries TRBV24-1 and TRBJ1-5, with unresolved D. This CDR3 has 13 residues. Looked up from germline, CDR1 is KGHDR and CDR2 is SFDVKD. V was trimmed by 2 bases and J by 6 bases, leaving 7 bases between them. CDR3 DNA sequence: TGTGCCACCAGTGATTACCGCGGTCAGCCCCAGCATTTT. Protein sequence: CATSDYRGQPQHF.

This clonotype was seen only a few times. The CDR3: CATSRDRTGTGYTF. The CDR3 bases are TGTGCCACCAGCAGAGATCGAACAGGGACGGGCTACACCTTC. The V and J genes are TRBV15 and TRBJ1-2; D is possibly TRBD1 (6 bases). Trimming stripped 0 bases from V and 8 bases from J, with 13 bases between. This CDR3 is built from 14 residues. Germline lookup yields CDR1 LNHNV and CDR2 YYDKDF (reference sequence).

The chain recombines TRBV20-1 with TRBJ2-7; maybe TRBD2 (6 bases). Germline CDR1 DFQATT, CDR2 SNEGSKA (reference sequence). The CDR3 is 13 residues long. V was pared by 4 bases and J by 1 base, with 11 bases between. CDR3: CSATSVDSYEQYF. The CDR3 DNA sequence: TGCAGTGCTACTAGCGTTGATTCCTACGAGCAGTACTTC.

At least ten counts were recorded for this clonotype. The chain links TRBV5-5 to TRBJ1-1; the D is unclear. The CDR3 extends over 13 amino acids. CDR1 and CDR2 from the germline V gene are SGHKS and YYEKEE (reference sequence). Trimming shortened V by 0 bases and J by 3 bases, and 6 bases separated the two germline ends. CDR3 sequence reads: CASSLAEYTEAFF. The CDR3 DNA follows: TGTGCCAGCAGCTTGGCGGAGTACACTGAAGCTTTCTTT.